These 12 T cell receptor beta chains came from one sample sequenced in a study of cytomegalovirus exposure and HLA in healthy donors. Measured with immunoSEQ multiplex PCR; TCRdb has only the in-frame clones, and not every one. The sample holds roughly 60,000 clones, around 90% seen once. The sequenced sample consisted of PBMCs. These receptors were collected from a woman aged 18-29 years in good health and CMV-seronegative.

The gene calls are TRBV10-2 and TRBJ2-4; 7 bases are shared with TRBD1. The CDR3 is 14 residues long. V lost 10 bases, J lost 8 bases, and 14 bases stayed unmatched. CDR1 WSHSY and CDR2 SAAADI come from the germline V gene. As DNA, the CDR3 is TGCGCCACTACCCTACAGGGGTTTAGCGACATTCAGTACTTC. Residues: CATTLQGFSDIQYF.

The V gene is TRBV5-5, the J gene TRBJ1-5; D may be TRBD1 (5 bases). Germline lookup yields CDR1 SGHKS and CDR2 YYEKEE (reference sequence). CDR3 length: 14 residues. Deletions cut 3 bases from V and 5 bases from J, with 12 bases between. The CDR3 reads CASSSGGMYQPQHF. In DNA form, the CDR3 reads TGTGCCAGCAGCTCCGGGGGGATGTATCAGCCCCAGCATTTT.

This chain joins TRBV7-6 and TRBJ2-6; 9 bases are a match to TRBD1. There are 19 residues in the CDR3. The germline gives CDR1 SGHVS, CDR2 FNYEAQ. V trimming: 5 bases; J trimming: 4 bases; junction bases outside the gene matches: 15. The CDR3: CASSPSTGGEFLGANVLTF. In nucleotides, the CDR3 is TGTGCCAGCAGCCCCTCCACAGGGGGCGAATTCCTGGGGGCCAACGTCCTGACTTTC.

The V gene is TRBV27, the J gene TRBJ2-1, with D perhaps TRBD2 (6 bases). Deletions cut 1 base from V and 7 bases from J, with 17 bases between. Germline V gives CDR1 MNHEY, CDR2 SMNVEV (reference sequence). The CDR3 length is 16 residues. In DNA form, the CDR3 reads TGTGCCAGCAGTTTATTTATGACGGGACTCGCGAATGAGCAGTTCTTC. This encodes CASSLFMTGLANEQFF.

V gene TRBV6-5 combines with J gene TRBJ1-5; the match to TRBD1 covers 7 bases. The V segment lost 9 bases and the J segment 7 bases; nucleotides outside the gene matches: 6. Germline values: CDR1 MNHEY, CDR2 SVGAGI. This CDR3 has 12 amino acids. The CDR3 here is CASRQGQQPQHF. DNA of the CDR3: TGTGCCAGTAGACAGGGACAACAGCCCCAGCATTTT.

This clone was seen only once. The CDR3 is CASSTTGNTEAFF. The DNA of the CDR3 is TGTGCCAGCTCAACTACAGGGAACACTGAAGCTTTCTTT. This chain connects TRBV18 to TRBJ1-1; tentatively, D is TRBD1 (5 bases). Trimming took off 5 bases at V and 1 base at J, with 8 bases between the two ends. Germline CDR1 and CDR2: KGHSH and LQKENI. The CDR3 is 13 residues long.

The chain is built from TRBV10-2 and TRBJ2-1, with 9 bases fitting TRBD2. V was pared by 0 bases and J by 0 bases, with 6 bases of the junction left unmatched. This CDR3 has 18 residues. Germline-derived CDR1 and CDR2 are WSHSY and SAAADI. CDR3 protein: CASSESIISGSSYNEQFF. The CDR3 DNA follows: TGCGCCAGCAGTGAGTCCATCATTAGCGGGAGCTCCTACAATGAGCAGTTCTTC.

This chain uses TRBV18 with TRBJ1-1, with D uncertain. V was clipped by 2 bases and J by 1 base, with 5 bases between them. The CDR3 covers 13 residues. Germline CDR1 KGHSH, CDR2 LQKENI. The DNA for the CDR3 is TGTGCCAGCTCACCAGGAGGGAACACTGAAGCTTTCTTT. Its translation: CASSPGGNTEAFF.

This clone has just a few counts. V gene TRBV19 combines with J gene TRBJ2-7; D might be TRBD1 (6 bases). Germline V CDR1 and CDR2: LNHDA, SQIVND (reference sequence). The CDR3 consists of 15 residues. V lost 5 bases, J lost 0 bases, and 14 bases lay in between. Written as DNA, the CDR3 is TGTGCCAGTAGTGGAACAGGGCGAGCCTCCTACGAGCAGTACTTC. This encodes CASSGTGRASYEQYF.

V is TRBV5-4 and J is TRBJ2-2; TRBD1 is a possible D gene (6 bases). This CDR3 region has 16 residues. The germline V and J ends were trimmed by 6 bases and 7 bases, with 22 bases remaining between them. The germline gives CDR1 SGHNT, CDR2 YYREEE (reference sequence). The CDR3 DNA sequence: TGTGCCAGCACTAAACGAGGGCAGGGGCGAGACGGGGAGCTGTTTTTT. It is translated as CASTKRGQGRDGELFF. The whole variable domain, remainder taken from reference TRBV5-4 and TRBJ2-2, is ETGVTQSPTHLIKTRGQQVTLRCSSQSGHNTVSWYQQALGQGPQFIFQYYREEENGRGNFPPRFSGLQFPNYSSELNVNALELDDSALYLCASTKRGQGRDGELFFGEGSRLTVL.

The chain couples TRBV19 to TRBJ1-5, with a tentative D call TRBD1 (5 bases). Germline V gene sequence: CDR1 LNHDA, CDR2 SQIVND (reference sequence). Trimming pared 3 bases from V and 2 bases from J, leaving 14 bases between. The CDR3 extends over 16 amino acids. Here the CDR3 reads CASSMGRAGGNQPQHF. CDR3 sequence (DNA): TGTGCCAGTAGTATGGGCAGGGCAGGTGGCAATCAGCCCCAGCATTTT.

J is TRBJ1-2 and V is TRBV4-1; TRBD1 matches at 11 bases. The length of the CDR3 is 15 residues. V shed 1 base and J 4 bases; nucleotides not matched to a gene: 2. Germline lookup yields CDR1 MGHRA and CDR2 YSYEKL. Written as DNA, the CDR3 is TGCGCCAGCAGCCAAGTGGGACAGGGGGGCTATGGCTACACCTTC. Amino acids: CASSQVGQGGYGYTF.